The clone carrying this TCR beta chain occurred many times. Its target is unknown. The CDR3 sequence is 15 residues long. V was trimmed by 5 bases and J by 2 bases, leaving 10 bases between them. The V gene's germline CDR1 is SGHAT and CDR2 FQNNGV. This record belongs to a study of human T cells and chemical hapten exposure. Whole-study context: 2% DPC applied to a 2 cm by 2 cm arm area sensitized donors.

Time point specified: patch test 3, about 24 weeks after DPC sensitization. The sample's treatment: therapeutic diphenylcyclopropenone sensitization with weekly scalp DPC. Extraction of total RNA was performed on unfractionated whole blood. The study drew its donors from alopecia patients who were 18 to 70 years old and suitable for DPC. TCRdb passed the RACE reads through MiXCR, listing each CDR3 protein once. This table has roughly 39,000 distinct CDR3 sequences, more than 9.5% appearing once. Study observations and caveats: Donor immune responses may differ from healthy people's, since all donors had alopecia. Expanded TCRs produced significantly more large CDR3 similarity clusters than controls did.

The chain uses TRBV11-2 and TRBJ2-6; TRBD2 might be the D (5 bases). The clonotype comes from a woman in her 40s with alopecia areata. Some clones in this sample may be carry-over from other donors' samples. Sequenced here: whole blood, sampled in connection with sensitization to the hapten diphenylcyclopropenone (DPC). This CDR3 is CASSAGRTGANVLTF. For the CDR3, the DNA is TGTGCCAGCAGCGCGGGTCGTACTGGGGCCAACGTCCTGACTTTC.